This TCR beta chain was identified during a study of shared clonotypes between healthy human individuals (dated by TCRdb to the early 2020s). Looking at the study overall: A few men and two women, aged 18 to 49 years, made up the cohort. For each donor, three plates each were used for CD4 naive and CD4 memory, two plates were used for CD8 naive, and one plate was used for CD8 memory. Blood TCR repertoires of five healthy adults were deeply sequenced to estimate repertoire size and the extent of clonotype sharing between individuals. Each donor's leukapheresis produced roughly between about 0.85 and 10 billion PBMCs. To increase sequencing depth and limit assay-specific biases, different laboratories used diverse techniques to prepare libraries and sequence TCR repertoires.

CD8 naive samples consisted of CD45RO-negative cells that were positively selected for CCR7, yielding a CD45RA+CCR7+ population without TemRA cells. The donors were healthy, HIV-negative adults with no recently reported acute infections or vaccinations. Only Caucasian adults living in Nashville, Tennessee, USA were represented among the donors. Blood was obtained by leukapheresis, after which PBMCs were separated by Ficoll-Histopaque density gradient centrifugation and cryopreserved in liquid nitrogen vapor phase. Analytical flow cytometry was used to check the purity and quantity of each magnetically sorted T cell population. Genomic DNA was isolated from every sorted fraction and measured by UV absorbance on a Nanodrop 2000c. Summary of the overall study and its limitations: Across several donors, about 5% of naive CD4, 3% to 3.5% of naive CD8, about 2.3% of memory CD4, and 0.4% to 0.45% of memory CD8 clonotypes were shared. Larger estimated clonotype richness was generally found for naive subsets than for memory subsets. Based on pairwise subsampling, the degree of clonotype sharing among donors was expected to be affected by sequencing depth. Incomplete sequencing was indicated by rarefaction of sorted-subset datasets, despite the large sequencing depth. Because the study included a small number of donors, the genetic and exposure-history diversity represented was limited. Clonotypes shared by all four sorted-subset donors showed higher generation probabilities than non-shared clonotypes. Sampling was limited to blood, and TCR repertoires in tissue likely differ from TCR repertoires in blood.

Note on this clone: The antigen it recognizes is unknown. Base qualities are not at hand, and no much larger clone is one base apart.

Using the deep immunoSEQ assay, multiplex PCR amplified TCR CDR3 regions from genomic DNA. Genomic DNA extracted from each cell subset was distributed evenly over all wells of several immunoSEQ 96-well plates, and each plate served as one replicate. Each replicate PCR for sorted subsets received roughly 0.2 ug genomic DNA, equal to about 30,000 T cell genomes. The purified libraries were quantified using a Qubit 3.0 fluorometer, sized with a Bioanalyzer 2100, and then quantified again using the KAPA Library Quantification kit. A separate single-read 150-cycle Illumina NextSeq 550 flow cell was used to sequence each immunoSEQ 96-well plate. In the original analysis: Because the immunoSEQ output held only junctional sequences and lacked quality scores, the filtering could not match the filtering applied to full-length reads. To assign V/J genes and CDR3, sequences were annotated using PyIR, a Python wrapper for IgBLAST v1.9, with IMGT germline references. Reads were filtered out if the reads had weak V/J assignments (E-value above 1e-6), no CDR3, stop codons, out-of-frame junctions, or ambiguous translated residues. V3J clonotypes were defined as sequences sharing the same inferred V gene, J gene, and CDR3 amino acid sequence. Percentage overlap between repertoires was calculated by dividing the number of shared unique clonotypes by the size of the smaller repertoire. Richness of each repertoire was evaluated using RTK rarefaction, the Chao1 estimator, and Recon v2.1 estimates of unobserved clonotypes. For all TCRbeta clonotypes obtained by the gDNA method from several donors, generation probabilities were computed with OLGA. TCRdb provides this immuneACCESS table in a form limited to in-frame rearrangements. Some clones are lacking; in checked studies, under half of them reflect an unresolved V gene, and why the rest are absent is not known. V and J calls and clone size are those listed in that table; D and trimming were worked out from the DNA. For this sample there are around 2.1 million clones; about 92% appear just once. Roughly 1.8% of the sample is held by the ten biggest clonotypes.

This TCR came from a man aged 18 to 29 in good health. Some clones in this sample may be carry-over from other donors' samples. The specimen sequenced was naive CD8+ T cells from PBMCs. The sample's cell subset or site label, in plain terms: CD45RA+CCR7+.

The CDR3 has the sequence CASSYLGGELFF. The DNA sequence follows: TGTGCCAGCAGTTACCTTGGTGGGGAGCTGTTTTTT. Rearrangement joined TRBV6-5 to TRBJ2-2, with no confident D gene call. The germline ends are 6 bases apart after V is trimmed by 2 bases and J by 8 bases. The CDR3 goes from the cysteine to the phenylalanine over 12 residues. The entry retains the CDR3 DNA only, 36 bases that are in frame from base 1. Based on the germline V gene, the CDR1 and CDR2 sequences are MNHEY and SVGAGI.